This passage covers 8 T cell receptor beta chains from one sample sequenced in a study of cytomegalovirus exposure and HLA in healthy donors. The study ran its PCR with 60 Vbeta and 13 Jbeta primers. TCRdb keeps only in-frame clones here, not all; method: immunoSEQ multiplex PCR. Of about 94,000 clones in the sample, roughly 77% were seen once. Input material: PBMCs. These receptors originate from a human donor in good health.

The genes are TRBV9 and TRBJ2-3, with D tentatively TRBD2 (6 bases). Germline loops: CDR1 SGDLS, CDR2 YYNGEE. Trimming took off 6 bases at V and 2 bases at J, with 13 bases between the two ends. The CDR3 totals 14 residues. Written as DNA, the CDR3 is TGTGCCAGCAAACGGGGGTCTTACACAGATACGCAGTATTTT. It yields the protein CASKRGSYTDTQYF.

The genes are TRBV2 and TRBJ1-2; D might be TRBD1 (5 bases). V was cut by 8 bases and J by 9 bases, with 22 bases left in between. CDR1 is SNHLY and CDR2 is FYNNEI in the germline V gene. The length of the CDR3 is 14 residues. The CDR3 loop reads CASAPGLPNARYTF. The CDR3 region has the DNA TGTGCCAGCGCCCCGGGACTCCCCAACGCCCGCTACACCTTC.

This sequence joins TRBV21-1 and TRBJ1-2; TRBD1, the D gene given by the table, was not confirmed from the DNA. TRBV21-1 is tagged as a pseudogene. This CDR3 spans 13 amino acids. The CDR3 reads CASSKTEIYGYTF. Written as DNA, the CDR3 is TGTGCCAGCAGCAAGACAGAGATCTATGGCTACACCTTC.

This chain joins TRBV2 and TRBJ1-2, with D tentatively TRBD1 (6 bases). Trimming stripped 6 bases from V and 5 bases from J, with 19 bases between. CDR1 and CDR2 from the germline V gene are SNHLY and FYNNEI. The CDR3 is 15 amino acids. DNA for the CDR3: TGTGCCAGCAGAGGACAGCCCTCCGGAGTATATGGCTACACCTTC. Its protein is CASRGQPSGVYGYTF.

The chain is built from TRBV7-6 and TRBJ1-4; maybe TRBD1 (5 bases). This CDR3 comprises 14 residues. The V and J ends lost 5 bases and 0 bases respectively, with 7 bases between them. CDR1 and CDR2 (germline): SGHVS, FNYEAQ. The CDR3 is CASSPTATNEKLFF. The CDR3, as DNA: TGTGCCAGCAGCCCGACAGCAACTAATGAAAAACTGTTTTTT.

The rearrangement links TRBV9 to TRBJ1-1; 7 bases fit TRBD1. The ends lost 6 bases at V and 6 bases at J; junction bases unmatched: 11. Germline V gene lookup returns CDR1 SGDLS and CDR2 YYNGEE. This CDR3 is built from 14 residues. CDR3 amino acids: CASNFSRDSAEAFF. The CDR3 coding sequence is TGTGCCAGCAACTTTTCGAGGGACAGCGCTGAAGCTTTCTTT.

CDR3 sequence reads: CASSVGTGHTEAFF. The CDR3 DNA follows: TGTGCCAGCAGCGTAGGGACAGGGCACACTGAAGCTTTCTTT. This rearrangement joins TRBV9 to TRBJ1-1, with 8 positions matching TRBD1. Trimming at V came to 0 bases and at J to 3 bases, leaving 1 base not matched to a gene. CDR1 and CDR2 from the germline V gene are SGDLS and YYNGEE. The CDR3 runs to 14 residues.

The rearrangement uses TRBV15 and TRBJ1-6, with 7 positions matching TRBD1. CDR3 size: 15 residues. With V trimmed by 0 bases and J by 12 bases, 8 bases remained unmatched. Per germline, CDR1 LNHNV and CDR2 YYDKDF (reference sequence). CDR3 sequence: CATSRDRDRERPLHF. CDR3 in DNA: TGTGCCACCAGCAGAGACCGTGACAGGGAGAGACCCCTCCACTTT.